This section outlines one T cell receptor beta chain sequence together with its context. Its antigen is currently not known. Base-call qualities are not available, and no considerably larger clone is one nucleotide away. The donors were 40 or so Caucasian individuals from Russia, aged roughly 6 to 90 years, who were systemically healthy. Each donor gave ten milliliters of peripheral blood, collected into EDTA-treated Vacutainer tubes. Ficoll-Paque density-gradient centrifugation was used to isolate PBMCs, with at least 6.5 million per sample. Total RNA, at least 6 micrograms per sample, was extracted from PBMCs with Trizol reagent. Naive CD45RAhigh/CD27high T cell percentages were measured by flow cytometry on a PBMC aliquot from every donor. This record belongs to a study of blood T cells in healthy people across ages (dated by TCRdb to the mid-2010s). Context from the whole study: In model experiments, template switching captured about one uniquely barcoded TCR beta cDNA molecule for every two T cells. To track age-related changes in TCR beta repertoire diversity, the study relied on deep sequencing normalized with unique cDNA molecular identifiers. Donors were grouped into four age groups: young (average 16 years), middle-aged (39), aged (around 60) and long-lived (approximately 81). To avoid experimental bias, donors of different ages were distributed randomly across sequencing lanes. Using the same blood draw, the study looked at two additional independent replicas of 1 million unique cDNA reads for two donors, one aged 18 to 29 and the other aged 80 or older.

Libraries were made using 5' RACE. Data came from an Illumina HiSeq 2500. A second PCR of about 7 to 12 cycles was run with a J-beta primer mix and a sample-barcoded 5' primer. A unique molecular identifier was introduced onto each TCR beta cDNA molecule by a template-switch 5' adaptor carrying 12 random nucleotides. At least 3 million CDR3-containing paired-end reads were obtained from each sample. The Mint cDNA synthesis kit, primed by a TRBC-specific oligonucleotide, was used to synthesize first-strand cDNA from all RNA. After uracil-DNA glycosylase treatment, a first 18-cycle PCR used universal primers M1SS and BC2_uni_R on all cDNA. Concerning the study's data processing: Each sample was normalized by randomly selecting 1 million high-quality reads, each carrying a distinct molecular identifier. Instead of being binned into consensus sequences, reads with shared molecular identifiers were discarded. CDR3 identification, clonotype clustering and error correction used MiTCR with a Q25 quality threshold and the strictest error-elimination algorithm. A nonparametric unseen species model using Euler transformation provided a lower-bound estimate of total TCR beta diversity. The raw public data were reprocessed by TCRdb itself: fastp quality trimming at Q25, MiXCR clonotype calling, in-frame beta chains only. Entries that share a CDR3 protein sequence are merged under the most common genes and DNA. The V and J calls shown here were made by TCRdb, not taken from the authors' results. Here the sample has around 1.1 million distinct CDR3 sequences; 35% to 40% occur a single time. The ten top clones hold about 12% of the sample.

The CDR3 measures 15 amino acids from cysteine to phenylalanine. The only DNA kept is the CDR3, 45 bases in frame from the first base. Taken from the germline V gene, the CDR1 and CDR2 loops are SGHTA and FQGNSA. Trimming accounts for 4 bases at V and 7 bases at J, while the number of junction bases matched to no gene is 9. Overall study outcomes, separate from this receptor: There was a strong correlation between observed TCR beta diversity and the percentage of naive T cells measured by flow cytometry. Total diversity estimates from one million sequenced T cells were considered lower bounds and underestimates. Conclusive comparison of naive and antigen-experienced compartments was prevented by the profiling of bulk unsorted PBMCs. Because the CMV infection status of the donors was unknown, age-related changes in expanded clonotypes may potentially have been confounded. As age increased, observed TCR beta diversity per million T cells dropped in a roughly linear way, and a significant reduction was already evident by age 40. Compared with the aged group, more naive CD4+ T cells, fewer expanded clones and increased TCR diversity were shown by the long-lived group, suggesting age selection.

The rearrangement combines TRBV7-2 with TRBJ2-3; 9 of the junction bases match TRBD2. The sequencing sample was made of blood. The TCR originated in a man younger than 35 in good health. The DNA is TGTGCCAGCAGCTCCCAGATCCTAGCGGGGAATACGCAGTATTTT. This sequence encodes CASSSQILAGNTQYF.